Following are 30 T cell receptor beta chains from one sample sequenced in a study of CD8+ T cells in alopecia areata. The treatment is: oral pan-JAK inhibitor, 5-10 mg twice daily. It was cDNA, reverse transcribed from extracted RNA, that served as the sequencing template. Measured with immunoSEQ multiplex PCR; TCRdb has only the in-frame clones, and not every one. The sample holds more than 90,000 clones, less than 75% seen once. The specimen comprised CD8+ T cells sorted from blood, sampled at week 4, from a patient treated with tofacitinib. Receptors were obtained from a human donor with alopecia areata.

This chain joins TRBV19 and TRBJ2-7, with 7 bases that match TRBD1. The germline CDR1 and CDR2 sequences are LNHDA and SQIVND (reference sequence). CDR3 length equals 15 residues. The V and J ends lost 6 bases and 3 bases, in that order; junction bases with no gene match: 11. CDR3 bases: TGTGCCAGTAGCATGTCGACAGGGTCAGTCTACGAGCAGTACTTC. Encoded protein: CASSMSTGSVYEQYF.

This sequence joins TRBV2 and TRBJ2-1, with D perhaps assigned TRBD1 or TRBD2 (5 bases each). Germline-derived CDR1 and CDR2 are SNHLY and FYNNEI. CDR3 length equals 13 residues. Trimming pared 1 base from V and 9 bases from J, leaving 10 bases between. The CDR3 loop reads CASSEEGRVEQFF. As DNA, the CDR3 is TGTGCCAGCAGTGAAGAGGGGCGGGTTGAGCAGTTCTTC.

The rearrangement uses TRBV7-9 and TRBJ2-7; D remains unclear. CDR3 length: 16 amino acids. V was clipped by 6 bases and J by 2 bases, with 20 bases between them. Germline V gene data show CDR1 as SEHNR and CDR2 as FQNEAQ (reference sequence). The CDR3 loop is CASSSSDGLTTYEQYF. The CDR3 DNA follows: TGTGCCAGCAGTTCCTCCGACGGTTTGACCACCTACGAGCAGTACTTC.

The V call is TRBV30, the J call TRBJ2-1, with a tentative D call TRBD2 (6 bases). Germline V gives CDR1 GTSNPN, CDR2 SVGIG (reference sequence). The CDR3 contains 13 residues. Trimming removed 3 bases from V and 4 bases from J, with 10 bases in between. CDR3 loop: CAWSPTSYNEQFF. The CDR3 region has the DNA TGTGCCTGGAGCCCGACTAGTTACAATGAGCAGTTCTTC. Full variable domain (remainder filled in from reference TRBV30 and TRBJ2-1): SQTIHQWPATLVQPVGSPLSLECTVEGTSNPNLYWYRQAAGRGLQLLFYSVGIGQISSEVPQNLSASRPQDRQFILSSKKLLLSDSGFYLCAWSPTSYNEQFFGPGTRLTVL.

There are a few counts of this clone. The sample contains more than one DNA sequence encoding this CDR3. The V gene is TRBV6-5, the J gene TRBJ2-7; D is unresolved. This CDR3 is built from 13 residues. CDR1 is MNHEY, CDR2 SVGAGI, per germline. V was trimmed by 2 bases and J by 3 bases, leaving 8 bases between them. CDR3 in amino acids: CASSYGTLYEQYF. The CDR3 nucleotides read TGTGCCAGCAGTTACGGAACACTCTACGAGCAGTACTTC.

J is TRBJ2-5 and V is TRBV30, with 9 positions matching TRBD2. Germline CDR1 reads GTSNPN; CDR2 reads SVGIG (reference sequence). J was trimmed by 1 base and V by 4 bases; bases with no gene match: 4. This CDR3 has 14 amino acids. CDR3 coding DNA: TGTGCCTGGACGGCGACTAGCGGCCAAGAGACCCAGTACTTC. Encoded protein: CAWTATSGQETQYF.

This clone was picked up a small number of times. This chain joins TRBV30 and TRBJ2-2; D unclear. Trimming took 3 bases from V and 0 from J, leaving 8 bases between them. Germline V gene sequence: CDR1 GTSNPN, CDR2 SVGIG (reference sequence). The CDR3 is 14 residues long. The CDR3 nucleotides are TGTGCCTGGAGGTGGTTCGCGAACACCGGGGAGCTGTTTTTT. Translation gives CAWRWFANTGELFF.

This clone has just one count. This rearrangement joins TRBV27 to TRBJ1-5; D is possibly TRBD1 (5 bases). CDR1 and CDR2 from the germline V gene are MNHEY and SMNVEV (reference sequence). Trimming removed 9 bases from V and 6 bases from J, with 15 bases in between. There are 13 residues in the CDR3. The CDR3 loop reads CASGLGPGQPQHF. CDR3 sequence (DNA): TGTGCCAGTGGTCTGGGGCCAGGTCAGCCCCAGCATTTT.

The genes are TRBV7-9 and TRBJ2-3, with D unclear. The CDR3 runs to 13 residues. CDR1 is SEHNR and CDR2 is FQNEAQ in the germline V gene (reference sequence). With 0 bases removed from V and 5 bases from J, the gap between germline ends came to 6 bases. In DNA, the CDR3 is TGTGCCAGCAGCTTAGCAACCAAAGATACGCAGTATTTT. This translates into CASSLATKDTQYF.

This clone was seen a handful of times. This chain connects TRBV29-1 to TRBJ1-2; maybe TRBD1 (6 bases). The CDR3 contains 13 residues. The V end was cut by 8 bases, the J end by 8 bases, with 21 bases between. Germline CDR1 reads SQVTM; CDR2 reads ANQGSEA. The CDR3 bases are TGCAGCTCCTGGGACACCCCAATGGGGGGCTACACCTTC. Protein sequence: CSSWDTPMGGYTF.

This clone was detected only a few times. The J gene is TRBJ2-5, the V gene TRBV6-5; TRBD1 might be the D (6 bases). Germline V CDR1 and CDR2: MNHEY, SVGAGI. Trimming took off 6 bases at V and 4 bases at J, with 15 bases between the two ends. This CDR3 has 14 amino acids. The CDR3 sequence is CASRIQGLAETQYF. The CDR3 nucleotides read TGTGCCAGCAGGATACAGGGTCTGGCAGAGACCCAGTACTTC.

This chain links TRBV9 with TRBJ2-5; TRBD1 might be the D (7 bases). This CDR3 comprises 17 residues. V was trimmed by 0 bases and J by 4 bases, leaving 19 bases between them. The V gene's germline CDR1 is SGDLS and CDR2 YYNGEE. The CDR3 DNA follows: TGTGCCAGCAGCGTAGGAGATAGGTGGCAGGGGGGAGAGACCCAGTACTTC. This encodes CASSVGDRWQGGETQYF.

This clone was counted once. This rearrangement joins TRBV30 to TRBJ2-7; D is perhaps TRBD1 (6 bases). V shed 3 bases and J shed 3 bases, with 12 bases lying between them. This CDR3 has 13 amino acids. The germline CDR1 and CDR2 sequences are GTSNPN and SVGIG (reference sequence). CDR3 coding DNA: TGTGCCTGGAGAGACAGGTATTTCTACGAGCAGTACTTC. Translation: CAWRDRYFYEQYF.

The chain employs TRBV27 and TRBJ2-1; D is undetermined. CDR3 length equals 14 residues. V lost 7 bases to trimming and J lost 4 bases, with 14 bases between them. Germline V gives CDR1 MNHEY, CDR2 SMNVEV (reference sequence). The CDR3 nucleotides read TGTGCCAGCACCCTAAGCGCAGAGTACAATGAGCAGTTCTTC. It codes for CASTLSAEYNEQFF.

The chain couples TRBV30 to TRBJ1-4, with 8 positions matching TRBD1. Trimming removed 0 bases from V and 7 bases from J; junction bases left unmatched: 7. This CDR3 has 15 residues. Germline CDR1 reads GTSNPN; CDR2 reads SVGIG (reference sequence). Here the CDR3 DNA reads TGTGCCTGGAGTGTAGCGGACAGGGAGGTTGAAAAACTGTTTTTT. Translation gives CAWSVADREVEKLFF. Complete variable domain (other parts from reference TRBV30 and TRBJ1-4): SQTIHQWPATLVQPVGSPLSLECTVEGTSNPNLYWYRQAAGRGLQLLFYSVGIGQISSEVPQNLSASRPQDRQFILSSKKLLLSDSGFYLCAWSVADREVEKLFFGSGTQLSVL.

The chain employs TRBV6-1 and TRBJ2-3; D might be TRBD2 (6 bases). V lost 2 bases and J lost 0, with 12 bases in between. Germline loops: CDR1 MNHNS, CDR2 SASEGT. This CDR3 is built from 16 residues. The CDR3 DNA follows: TGTGCCAGCAGTGAATTACACGGGGGTAGCACAGATACGCAGTATTTT. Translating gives CASSELHGGSTDTQYF.

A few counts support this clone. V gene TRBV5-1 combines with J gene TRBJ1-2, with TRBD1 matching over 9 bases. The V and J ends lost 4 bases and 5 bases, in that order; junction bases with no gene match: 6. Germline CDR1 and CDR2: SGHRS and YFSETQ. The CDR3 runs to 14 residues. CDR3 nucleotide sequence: TGCGCCAGCAGCCTAGGACAGGGGTCATATGGCTACACCTTC. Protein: CASSLGQGSYGYTF.

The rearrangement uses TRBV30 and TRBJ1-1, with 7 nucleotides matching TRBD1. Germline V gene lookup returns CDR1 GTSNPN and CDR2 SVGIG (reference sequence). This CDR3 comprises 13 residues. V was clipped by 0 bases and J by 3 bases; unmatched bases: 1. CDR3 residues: CAWSVTGDTEAFF. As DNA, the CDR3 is TGTGCCTGGAGTGTTACAGGGGACACTGAAGCTTTCTTT.

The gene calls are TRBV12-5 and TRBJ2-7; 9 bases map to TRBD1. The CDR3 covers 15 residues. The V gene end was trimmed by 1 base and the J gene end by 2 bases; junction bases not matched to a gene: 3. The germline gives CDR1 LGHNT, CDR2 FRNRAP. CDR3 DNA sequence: TGTGCTAGTGGTTTGGACAGGGGGCCCACCTACGAGCAGTACTTC. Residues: CASGLDRGPTYEQYF.

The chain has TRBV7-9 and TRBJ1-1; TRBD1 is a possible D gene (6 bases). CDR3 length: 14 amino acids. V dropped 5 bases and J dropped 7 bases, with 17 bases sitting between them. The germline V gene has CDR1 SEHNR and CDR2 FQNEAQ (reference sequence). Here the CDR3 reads CASSRGRPSGEAFF. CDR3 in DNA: TGTGCCAGCAGCCGGGGGCGCCCCTCCGGTGAAGCTTTCTTT.

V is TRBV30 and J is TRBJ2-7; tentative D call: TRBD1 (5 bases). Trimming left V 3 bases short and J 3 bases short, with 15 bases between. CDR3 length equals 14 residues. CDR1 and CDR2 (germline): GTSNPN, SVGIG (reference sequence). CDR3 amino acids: CAWSRKGEVYEQYF. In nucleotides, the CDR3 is TGTGCCTGGAGCCGGAAAGGGGAAGTCTACGAGCAGTACTTC.

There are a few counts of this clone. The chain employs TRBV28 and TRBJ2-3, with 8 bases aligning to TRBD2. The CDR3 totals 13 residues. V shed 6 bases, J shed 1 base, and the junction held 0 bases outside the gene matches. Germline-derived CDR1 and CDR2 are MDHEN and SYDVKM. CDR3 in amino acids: CASRRGGTDTQYF. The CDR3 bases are TGTGCCAGCAGGCGGGGGGGCACAGATACGCAGTATTTT.

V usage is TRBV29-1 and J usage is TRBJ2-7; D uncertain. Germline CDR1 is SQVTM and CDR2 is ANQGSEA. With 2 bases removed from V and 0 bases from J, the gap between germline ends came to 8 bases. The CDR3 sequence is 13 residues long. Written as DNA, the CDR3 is TGCAGCGTTGAAACGGAGAGCTCCTACGAGCAGTACTTC. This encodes CSVETESSYEQYF.

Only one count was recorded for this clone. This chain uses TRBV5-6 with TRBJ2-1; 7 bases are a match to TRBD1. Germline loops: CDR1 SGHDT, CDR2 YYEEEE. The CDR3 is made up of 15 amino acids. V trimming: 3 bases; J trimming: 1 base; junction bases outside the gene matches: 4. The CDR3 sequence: CASSWRQGSYNEQFF. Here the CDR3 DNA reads TGTGCCAGCAGCTGGCGACAGGGATCCTACAATGAGCAGTTCTTC.

Here the CDR3 DNA reads TGCAGCGTTGAAGATCCCGGGTCAGATACGCAGTATTTT. Its protein product is CSVEDPGSDTQYF. This chain uses TRBV29-1 with TRBJ2-3; D call uncertain. The CDR3 length is 13 residues. CDR1 and CDR2 (germline): SQVTM, ANQGSEA. The V end was cut by 0 bases, the J end by 4 bases, with 8 bases between.

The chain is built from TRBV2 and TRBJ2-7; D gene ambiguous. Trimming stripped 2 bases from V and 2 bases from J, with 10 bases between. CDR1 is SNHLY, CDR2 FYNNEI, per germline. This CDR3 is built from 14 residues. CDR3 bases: TGTGCCAGCAGTGAAAGGGAAGGGACCTACGAGCAGTACTTC. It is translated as CASSEREGTYEQYF.

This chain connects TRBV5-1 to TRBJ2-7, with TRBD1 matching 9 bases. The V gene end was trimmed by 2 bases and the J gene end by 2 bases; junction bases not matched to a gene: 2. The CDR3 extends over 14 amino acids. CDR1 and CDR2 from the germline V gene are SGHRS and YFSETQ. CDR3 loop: CASSFRDRAYEQYF. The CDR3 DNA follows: TGCGCCAGCAGCTTCCGGGACAGGGCCTACGAGCAGTACTTC.

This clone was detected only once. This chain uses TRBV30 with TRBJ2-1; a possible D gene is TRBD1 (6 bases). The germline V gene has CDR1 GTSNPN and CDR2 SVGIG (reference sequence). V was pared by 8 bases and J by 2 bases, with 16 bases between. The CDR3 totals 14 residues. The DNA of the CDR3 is TGTGCCACCACAGGGTCCCCTCCCTACAATGAGCAGTTCTTC. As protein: CATTGSPPYNEQFF.

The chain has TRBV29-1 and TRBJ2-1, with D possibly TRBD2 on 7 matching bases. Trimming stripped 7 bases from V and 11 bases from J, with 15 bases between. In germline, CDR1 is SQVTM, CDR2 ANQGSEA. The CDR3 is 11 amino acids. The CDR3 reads CSASAGAQQFF. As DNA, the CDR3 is TGCAGCGCATCTGCGGGGGCCCAGCAGTTCTTC.

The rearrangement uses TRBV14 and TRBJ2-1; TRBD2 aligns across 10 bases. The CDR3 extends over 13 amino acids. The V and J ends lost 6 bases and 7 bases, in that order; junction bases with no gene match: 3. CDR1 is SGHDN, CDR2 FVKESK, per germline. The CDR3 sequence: CASRLSGGNEQFF. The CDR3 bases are TGTGCCAGCAGACTTAGCGGGGGGAATGAGCAGTTCTTC.